The 18 T cell receptor beta chains reported below all come from one sample, sequenced in a study of human T cells and chemical hapten exposure. TCRdb reprocessed the RACE reads via MiXCR and lists one record per CDR3 protein. The sample has under 450,000 distinct CDR3 sequences; under 6.5% are singletons. Time point: patch test 2, 6 weeks after DPC sensitization. Treatment given: therapeutic diphenylcyclopropenone sensitization with weekly scalp DPC. This sample comprised whole blood, obtained in connection with sensitization to the hapten diphenylcyclopropenone (DPC). The receptor set was obtained from a woman aged 18 to 35 with alopecia areata. Some clones in this sample may be carry-over from other donors' samples.

The chain links TRBV7-9 to TRBJ1-1; 8 nucleotides agree with TRBD1. This CDR3 has 18 amino acids. V was pared by 4 bases and J by 4 bases, with 17 bases of the junction left unmatched. The germline CDR1 and CDR2 sequences are SEHNR and FQNEAQ (reference sequence). The CDR3 DNA reads as TGTGCCAGCAGCTCCCGCGCCGGACAGGGCGGTACCTCCACTGAAGCTTTCTTT. Protein sequence: CASSSRAGQGGTSTEAFF.

Worth noting for this clonotype: A much more abundant neighbour one base away suggests this may be a read error. The V and J genes are TRBV4-2 and TRBJ2-1; tentative D call: TRBD2 (7 bases). The CDR3 runs 16 residues. CDR1 is LGHNA and CDR2 is YNFKEQ in the germline V gene. The V gene lost 4 bases and the J gene lost 8 bases, with 21 bases spanning the gap. The DNA of the CDR3 is TGTGCCAGCAGCCTCCAACGGGGGGCGAGTTTGTATGAGCAGTTCTTC. It encodes CASSLQRGASLYEQFF.

This chain links TRBV10-3 with TRBJ2-5; D uncertain. V gave up 6 bases and J gave up 1 base, with 9 bases separating them. There are 13 residues in the CDR3. The germline V gene has CDR1 ENHRY and CDR2 SYGVKD. The CDR3 nucleotides are TGTGCCATCAGGGCAAGCCTCCAAGAGACCCAGTACTTC. Protein sequence: CAIRASLQETQYF.

This clonotype was seen ten or more times. The V and J genes are TRBV25-1 and TRBJ1-1; a weak D match, TRBD1 (5 bases). The V end lost 1 base, the J end lost 4 bases, and 13 bases lay between the germline ends. Germline V gene sequence: CDR1 MGHDK, CDR2 SYGVNS. There are 15 residues in the CDR3. DNA for the CDR3: TGTGCCAGCAGTGAATGGGCAGGGCTGGTCACTGAAGCTTTCTTT. Its protein is CASSEWAGLVTEAFF.

A few counts support this clonotype. J is TRBJ1-6 and V is TRBV6-2 or TRBV6-3; D might be TRBD1 (5 bases). V was clipped by 3 bases and J by 10 bases, with 16 bases between them. Germline loops: CDR1 MNHEY, CDR2 SVGEGT. The CDR3 is 15 amino acids. For the CDR3, the DNA is TGTGCCAGCAGTTATCCAGGGATAACGCTATCACCCCTCCACTTT. Protein product: CASSYPGITLSPLHF.

The chain carries TRBV20-1 and TRBJ2-7; TRBD1 might be the D (6 bases). CDR1 and CDR2 from the germline V gene are DFQATT and SNEGSKA (reference sequence). The V end lost 6 bases, the J end lost 3 bases, and 9 bases lay between the germline ends. This CDR3 is 11 amino acids long. DNA of the CDR3: TGCAGTGCCTCGGACAGCTACGAGCAGTACTTC. Amino acid sequence: CSASDSYEQYF.

Ten or more counts support this clonotype. The chain joins TRBV11-2 to TRBJ2-3; D not resolved. Germline assignment: CDR1 SGHAT and CDR2 FQNNGV. CDR3 length: 12 amino acids. The V and J ends lost 0 bases and 4 bases respectively, with 2 bases between them. The chain's CDR3 is CASSLDSDTQYF. The DNA of the CDR3 is TGTGCCAGCAGCTTAGACTCAGATACGCAGTATTTT.

This clonotype was found a few times. This chain links TRBV7-2 with TRBJ2-3; tentative D call: TRBD2 (5 bases). In germline, CDR1 is SGHTA, CDR2 FQGNSA. This CDR3 comprises 15 residues. Between the trimmed V and J ends, which lost 3 bases and 4 bases, there was a span of 14 bases. CDR3 sequence: CASSFLRGWSDTQYF. The CDR3, as DNA: TGTGCCAGCAGCTTTTTACGGGGTTGGTCAGATACGCAGTATTTT.

At least ten counts were recorded for this clonotype. The chain is built from TRBV28 and TRBJ1-5; D unresolved. V was cut by 10 bases and J by 9 bases, with 19 bases left in between. The CDR3 length is 13 residues. Looked up from germline, CDR1 is MDHEN and CDR2 is SYDVKM. The DNA for the CDR3 is TGTGCCACTTTCAATTACCCCGCGGGGCCCCAGCATTTT. This encodes CATFNYPAGPQHF.

This clonotype was counted many times. The V call is TRBV10-3, the J call TRBJ1-6, with D unresolved. The CDR3 consists of 12 residues. V shed 2 bases and J shed 8 bases, with 4 bases lying between them. Germline assignment: CDR1 ENHRY and CDR2 SYGVKD. The CDR3 here is CAISEIYSPLHF. CDR3 sequence (DNA): TGTGCCATCAGTGAGATTTATTCACCCCTCCACTTT.

This clonotype was seen repeatedly, ten times or more. The genes are TRBV5-1 and TRBJ2-5; 7 nucleotides agree with TRBD1. V was clipped by 4 bases and J by 9 bases; unmatched bases: 9. CDR3 size: 13 residues. The germline CDR1 and CDR2 sequences are SGHRS and YFSETQ. The CDR3 is CASSAGTAYPQYF. The CDR3 DNA reads as TGCGCCAGCAGCGCAGGGACAGCATACCCCCAGTACTTC.

The chain recombines TRBV28 with TRBJ2-7; D ambiguous. The V end lost 2 bases, the J end lost 1 base, and 12 bases lay between the germline ends. Germline CDR1 reads MDHEN; CDR2 reads SYDVKM. The length of the CDR3 is 15 residues. The CDR3 region is CASSLNLDASYEQYF. CDR3 nucleotides: TGTGCCAGCAGTTTAAACCTGGATGCTTCCTACGAGCAGTACTTC. Using reference TRBV28 and TRBJ2-7 for the parts outside the CDR3, the full variable domain is DVKVTQSSRYLVKRTGEKVFLECVQDMDHENMFWYRQDPGLGLRLIYFSYDVKMKEKGDIPEGYSVSREKKERFSLILESASTNQTSMYLCASSLNLDASYEQYFGPGTRLTVT.

This clonotype has more than one count but fewer than ten. This chain uses TRBV6-6 with TRBJ1-3; TRBD1 matches at 8 bases. Germline-derived CDR1 and CDR2 are MNHNY and SVGAGI (reference sequence). With V trimmed by 2 bases and J by 0 bases, 3 bases remained unmatched. The CDR3 consists of 16 residues. CDR3: CASSYQDRASGNTIYF. CDR3 coding DNA: TGTGCCAGCAGTTACCAGGACAGGGCCTCTGGAAACACCATATATTTT.

This clonotype was counted between two and nine times. The DNA for the CDR3 is TGTGCCAGCAGCCAAGAGACCAGCCAAGAGACCCAGTACTTC. Translation: CASSQETSQETQYF. V and J are TRBV4-2 and TRBJ2-5; no reliable D call. The length of the CDR3 is 14 residues. The germline CDR1 and CDR2 sequences are LGHNA and YNFKEQ. V was shortened by 0 bases and J by 1 base, with 6 bases between the two germline ends.

The chain joins TRBV20-1 to TRBJ2-7; D may be TRBD1 (6 bases). Germline CDR1 DFQATT, CDR2 SNEGSKA (reference sequence). Trimming removed 2 bases from V and 3 bases from J, with 26 bases in between. The CDR3 is 18 amino acids. In DNA, the CDR3 is TGCAGTGCTAGATCCCGACGGTGGGGGCAGGGGCCCTTCTACGAGCAGTACTTC. Encoded protein: CSARSRRWGQGPFYEQYF.

There are many counts of this clonotype. The chain is built from TRBV2 and TRBJ1-2; D is perhaps TRBD1 (6 bases). The ends were cut back, 9 bases at V and 6 bases at J, with 20 bases in the middle. The CDR3 loop spans 14 amino acids. CDR1 is SNHLY and CDR2 is FYNNEI in the germline V gene. CDR3 bases: TGTGCCAGATATACTGACAGGCTTAAGAATGGCTACACCTTC. Translation: CARYTDRLKNGYTF.

V usage is TRBV24-1 and J usage is TRBJ2-7, with no clear D. The CDR3 covers 13 residues. Looked up from germline, CDR1 is KGHDR and CDR2 is SFDVKD. With 1 base removed from V and 3 bases from J, the gap between germline ends came to 6 bases. The CDR3 protein is CATSDFRHYEQYF. The CDR3 DNA sequence: TGTGCCACCAGTGATTTCCGCCACTACGAGCAGTACTTC.

This clonotype was detected ten times or more. The rearrangement joins TRBV20-1 to TRBJ1-6; maybe TRBD1 (5 bases). The CDR3 has 16 residues. Trimming removed 6 bases at V and 0 bases at J, with 15 bases between. Germline CDR1 DFQATT, CDR2 SNEGSKA (reference sequence). CDR3 DNA: TGCAGTGCGCAAAACAGGCAGAGCTCCTATAATTCACCCCTCCACTTT. Translated: CSAQNRQSSYNSPLHF.